The 17 T cell receptor beta chains in this list originate from one sample, sequenced in a study of blood T cell repertoires in COVID-19 (dated by TCRdb to the early 2020s). Libraries were constructed by the immunoSEQ multiplex PCR assay. The immuneACCESS repertoire file appears here via TCRdb, limited to in-frame rearrangements. These files lack a portion of the clones; in checked studies, under half of the deficit traces to unresolved V genes, and the cause of the others is not known. The sample table contains nearly 350,000 clones; only one count was recorded for more than 75% of them. The ten largest clones take up roughly 1% of the sample. Sequencing was carried out using PBMCs or T cells enriched from blood (not recorded which). All receptors derive from a woman in her twenties or thirties who had recovered from COVID-19.

This rearrangement joins TRBV30 to TRBJ1-6; the D gene is possibly TRBD1 (5 bases). Trimming stripped 1 base from V and 13 bases from J, with 8 bases between. Germline CDR1 GTSNPN, CDR2 SVGIG (reference sequence). The CDR3 extends over 11 amino acids. The CDR3 protein is CAWSEWGPLHF. CDR3 sequence (DNA): TGTGCCTGGAGTGAGTGGGGCCCCCTCCACTTT.

This chain uses TRBV27 with TRBJ2-7, with 11 bases lining up with TRBD1. In germline, CDR1 is MNHEY, CDR2 SMNVEV (reference sequence). This CDR3 spans 17 amino acids. Germline trimming cut 4 bases from V and 3 bases from J; bases unmatched to any gene: 11. The CDR3 DNA follows: TGTGCCAGCAGTTCGATAGGGACAGGGGGACCTATCTACGAGCAGTACTTC. This encodes CASSSIGTGGPIYEQYF.

The chain couples TRBV10-3 to TRBJ1-5; 10 bases fit TRBD1. Germline CDR1 and CDR2: ENHRY and SYGVKD. The J segment lost 3 bases and the V segment lost 11 bases, leaving 13 bases of the junction unmatched. This CDR3 region has 16 residues. CDR3 region: CASSEGQGQFNQPQHF. The CDR3, as DNA: TGTGCCTCATCGGAGGGACAGGGGCAATTCAATCAGCCCCAGCATTTT.

This chain uses TRBV2 with TRBJ2-7; D not resolved. Germline loops: CDR1 SNHLY, CDR2 FYNNEI. The CDR3 covers 12 residues. Trimming left V 2 bases short and J 2 bases short, with 4 bases between. CDR3 coding DNA: TGTGCCAGCAGTGAACTCCCCTACGAGCAGTACTTC. It encodes CASSELPYEQYF.

The chain combines TRBV7-9 with TRBJ1-4, with 9 positions matching TRBD1. Trimming at V came to 2 bases and at J to 0 bases, leaving 7 bases not matched to a gene. CDR1 and CDR2 from the germline V gene are SEHNR and FQNEAQ (reference sequence). CDR3 length equals 18 residues. The CDR3 bases are TGTGCCAGCAGCTTACCCGGGACAGGGACAGCAACTAATGAAAAACTGTTTTTT. This gives the protein CASSLPGTGTATNEKLFF. The whole variable domain, filled in from reference TRBV7-9 and TRBJ1-4, reads DTGVSQNPRHKITKRGQNVTFRCDPISEHNRLYWYRQTLGQGPEFLTYFQNEAQLEKSRLLSDRFSAERPKGSFSTLEIQRTEQGDSAMYLCASSLPGTGTATNEKLFFGSGTQLSVL.

The chain employs TRBV19 and TRBJ2-3; possible D gene TRBD1, 6 bases. Germline CDR1 LNHDA, CDR2 SQIVND (reference sequence). This CDR3 region has 16 residues. V shed 5 bases and J shed 1 base, with 16 bases lying between them. The CDR3 loop reads CASSQQGAGRTDTQYF. The CDR3 DNA is TGTGCCAGTAGTCAACAGGGAGCCGGTCGCACAGATACGCAGTATTTT.

This chain connects TRBV3-1 (or the pseudogene TRBV3-2) to TRBJ1-6; 12 bases agree with TRBD1. The CDR3 consists of 16 residues. Germline lookup yields CDR1 LGHDT and CDR2 YNNKEL (reference sequence). Unmatched junction bases numbered 7, after V lost 5 bases and J lost 8 bases. CDR3 amino acids: CASSVGTGGWDSPLHF. For the CDR3, the DNA is TGTGCCAGCAGCGTTGGGACAGGGGGCTGGGATTCACCCCTCCACTTT.

The chain employs TRBV24-1 and TRBJ2-3, with 8 bases that match TRBD2. Germline trimming cut 8 bases from V and 7 bases from J; bases unmatched to any gene: 16. The CDR3 is 16 amino acids. CDR1 and CDR2 from the germline V gene are KGHDR and SFDVKD. DNA of the CDR3: TGTGCCACCATTCTGGGACCGGGGGGGATAGTATATACGCAGTATTTT. This gives the protein CATILGPGGIVYTQYF.

As for this clone: Within the sample, other DNA sequences also encode this same CDR3. The gene calls are TRBV6-5 and TRBJ2-1; no firm D call. The V gene lost 6 bases and the J gene lost 3 bases, with 3 bases spanning the gap. Per the germline V gene, CDR1 is MNHEY and CDR2 is SVGAGI. The CDR3 has 11 residues. Here the CDR3 DNA reads TGTGCCAGCAGACACTACAATGAGCAGTTCTTC. This gives the protein CASRHYNEQFF.

The chain has TRBV2 and TRBJ1-5; 9 bases match TRBD1. Trimming at V came to 6 bases and at J to 5 bases, leaving 5 bases not matched to a gene. Germline V gene data show CDR1 as SNHLY and CDR2 as FYNNEI. The CDR3 is made up of 14 amino acids. The chain's CDR3 is CASSPGQGYQPQHF. The CDR3 region has the DNA TGTGCCAGCAGCCCTGGACAGGGGTATCAGCCCCAGCATTTT.

CDR3 protein: CASSDVAGNSPLHF. Here the CDR3 DNA reads TGTGCTAGTTCTGACGTCGCGGGGAATTCACCCCTCCACTTT. This chain connects TRBV12-5 to TRBJ1-6; D remains unclear. The CDR3 loop spans 14 amino acids. V lost 8 bases, J lost 7 bases, and 15 bases lay in between. CDR1 is LGHNT, CDR2 FRNRAP, per germline.

The chain links TRBV19 to TRBJ1-5; TRBD1 matches at 11 bases. V trimming: 5 bases; J trimming: 6 bases; junction bases outside the gene matches: 3. CDR1 is LNHDA, CDR2 SQIVND, per germline (reference sequence). CDR3 size: 14 residues. CDR3 loop: CASSGGTGGQPQHF. In DNA form, the CDR3 reads TGTGCCAGTAGTGGAGGGACAGGGGGTCAGCCCCAGCATTTT.

The chain couples TRBV11-2 to TRBJ2-1, with 7 bases matching TRBD1. The CDR3 loop spans 14 amino acids. CDR1 and CDR2 from the germline V gene are SGHAT and FQNNGV. V lost 5 bases, J lost 4 bases, and 5 bases stayed unmatched. This CDR3 reads CASSTPTGYNEQFF. The DNA of the CDR3 is TGTGCCAGCAGCACGCCGACAGGGTACAATGAGCAGTTCTTC.

The V gene is TRBV20-1, the J gene TRBJ1-2, with unresolved D. With 3 bases removed from V and 1 base from J, the gap between germline ends came to 6 bases. The CDR3 extends over 12 amino acids. The germline V gene has CDR1 DFQATT and CDR2 SNEGSKA (reference sequence). CDR3 DNA: TGCAGTGCTAGTCAGTATAACTATGGCTACACCTTC. It translates to CSASQYNYGYTF.

The chain uses TRBV24-1 and TRBJ1-5, with 8 bases fitting TRBD1. The CDR3 contains 15 residues. The trim removed 3 bases at V and 4 bases at J, leaving 4 bases unmatched. Germline assignment: CDR1 KGHDR and CDR2 SFDVKD. The CDR3 DNA follows: TGTGCCACCAGTGATGGACAGGGTTATAATCAGCCCCAGCATTTT. Encoded protein: CATSDGQGYNQPQHF.

This clone appeared once. The CDR3 spells CASSTSGREDTEAFF. CDR3 DNA sequence: TGTGCCAGTAGTACCTCAGGGAGGGAGGACACTGAAGCTTTCTTT. The chain employs TRBV19 and TRBJ1-1; the D gene is possibly TRBD1 (5 bases). Germline V gene sequence: CDR1 LNHDA, CDR2 SQIVND (reference sequence). The CDR3 runs to 15 residues. V was cut by 4 bases and J by 3 bases, with 15 bases left in between.

The V gene is TRBV19, the J gene TRBJ1-2; TRBD1 is a possible D gene (6 bases). This CDR3 contains 14 residues. V shed 2 bases and J shed 0 bases, with 7 bases lying between them. The germline gives CDR1 LNHDA, CDR2 SQIVND (reference sequence). The CDR3: CASSITGSNYGYTF. The CDR3 DNA follows: TGTGCCAGTAGTATAACAGGGTCTAACTATGGCTACACCTTC.